This T cell receptor beta chain was captured in a study of graft-versus-host responses after intestinal transplantation. Study information: Every one of the recipients received anti-thymocyte globulin induction and afterwards took tacrolimus and steroids for 3 to 4 years.

Measured with immunoSEQ multiplex PCR; TCRdb has only the in-frame clones, and not every one. The sample carries roughly 18,000 clones, around 93% recorded once. The junction had 12 bases not matched to a gene; V was cut back by 8 bases and J by 8 bases. Germline V lookup: CDR1 SSHAT, CDR2 FNYEAQ (reference sequence). CDR3 length: 16 residues. The J gene is TRBJ2-1, the V gene TRBV7-7; 13 positions agree with TRBD2. The sequence was collected from a human patient who received an intestinal transplant, so some T cells may come from the graft donor. Source: PBMCs, taken 23 days after intestinal transplant. DNA of the CDR3: TGTGCCAGCCCCTTAGTGGGACTAGCGGGAATATATGAGCAGTTCTTC. Translated, it gives CASPLVGLAGIYEQFF.